Shown below are 28 T cell receptor beta chains from a single sample sequenced in a study of blood T cell repertoires in COVID-19. Clones were read by immunoSEQ multiplex PCR, and TCRdb kept only the in-frame ones, dropping some. This table holds about 46,000 clones, around nine tenths found once. Material for sequencing was peripheral blood. The receptors derive from a man aged 60-69 years with active or convalescent COVID-19.

The chain joins TRBV6-6 to TRBJ1-1; 10 positions match TRBD1. The trim removed 5 bases at V and 4 bases at J, leaving 7 bases unmatched. The germline V gene encodes CDR1 MNHNY and CDR2 SVGAGI (reference sequence). The CDR3 contains 15 residues. The CDR3 sequence is CASSKRRDRGTEAFF. CDR3 DNA: TGTGCCAGCAGTAAGAGACGGGACAGGGGCACTGAAGCTTTCTTT.

This clone was observed a single time. The chain combines TRBV6-5 with TRBJ1-1; D unclear. Germline V gives CDR1 MNHEY, CDR2 SVGAGI. The CDR3 is 12 residues long. With 2 bases removed from V and 11 bases from J, the gap between germline ends came to 12 bases. The CDR3 DNA reads TGTGCCAGCAGTTACGTTCCGGGGATGGCTTTCTTT. The encoded protein is CASSYVPGMAFF.

This chain joins TRBV12-5 and TRBJ2-5; maybe TRBD2 (5 bases). Per the germline V gene, CDR1 is LGHNT and CDR2 is FRNRAP. V was shortened by 7 bases and J by 2 bases, with 14 bases between the two germline ends. This CDR3 has 14 residues. The CDR3 loop is CASASPGYQETQYF. CDR3 bases: TGTGCTAGTGCCTCCCCGGGGTATCAAGAGACCCAGTACTTC. The full variable domain, completed using reference TRBV12-5 and TRBJ2-5, is DARVTQTPRHKVTEMGQEVTMRCQPILGHNTVFWYRQTMMQGLELLAYFRNRAPLDDSGMPKDRFSAEMPDATLATLKIQPSEPRDSAVYFCASASPGYQETQYFGPGTRLLVL.

The gene calls are TRBV12-5 and TRBJ2-3; D uncertain. The CDR3 is 14 amino acids. Trimming left V 1 base short and J 2 bases short, with 7 bases between. Germline V gene data show CDR1 as LGHNT and CDR2 as FRNRAP. In DNA form, the CDR3 reads TGTGCTAGTGGTTTGGGCCAGGACACAGATACGCAGTATTTT. Protein: CASGLGQDTDTQYF.

The rearrangement uses TRBV10-1 and TRBJ2-7, with 8 nucleotides matching TRBD1. The V segment lost 4 bases and the J segment 7 bases; nucleotides outside the gene matches: 9. Germline assignment: CDR1 WNHNN and CDR2 SYGVQD (reference sequence). The CDR3 sequence is 14 residues long. Here the CDR3 reads CASSARTGIKEQYF. DNA of the CDR3: TGCGCCAGCAGTGCTCGGACAGGGATTAAGGAGCAGTACTTC.

The genes are TRBV2 and TRBJ2-2; 8 bases agree with TRBD1. The CDR3 length is 16 residues. V dropped 7 bases and J dropped 7; count of bases not matched to a gene: 14. Per germline, CDR1 SNHLY and CDR2 FYNNEI. CDR3 region: CASTEQGGGGYGELFF. The CDR3, as DNA: TGTGCCAGCACCGAACAGGGGGGAGGAGGATACGGGGAGCTGTTTTTT.

The V and J genes are TRBV4-2 and TRBJ2-5; 11 bases map to TRBD2. Losses at the gene ends were 4 bases for V and 2 bases for J; bases not matched to a gene: 3. This CDR3 comprises 15 residues. Germline values: CDR1 LGHNA, CDR2 YNFKEQ. The CDR3 DNA reads TGTGCCAGCAGCCGCGGGACTAGCGGACAAGAGACCCAGTACTTC. This sequence encodes CASSRGTSGQETQYF.

CDR3 sequence: CAISSGQGFYEQYF. CDR3 nucleotides: TGTGCCATCAGTTCGGGACAGGGGTTCTACGAGCAGTACTTC. The V gene is TRBV10-3, the J gene TRBJ2-7, with 10 bases aligning to TRBD1. The V gene end was trimmed by 5 bases and the J gene end by 3 bases; junction bases not matched to a gene: 4. CDR3 length: 14 residues. Germline CDR1 is ENHRY and CDR2 is SYGVKD.

The CDR3 nucleotides read TGCAGCGTTTTAGGAGTAACAAGGAACACTGAAGCTTTCTTT. It yields the protein CSVLGVTRNTEAFF. This chain joins TRBV29-1 and TRBJ1-1; unclear D gene. Between the trimmed V and J ends, which lost 5 bases and 1 base, there was a span of 14 bases. Germline V gene sequence: CDR1 SQVTM, CDR2 ANQGSEA. CDR3 length: 14 residues.

The chain employs TRBV19 and TRBJ1-5, with 7 bases lining up with TRBD1. Germline CDR1 and CDR2: LNHDA and SQIVND (reference sequence). This CDR3 spans 15 amino acids. Trimming cost V 7 bases and J 3 bases; bases outside gene matches: 9. CDR3 residues: CASKRGGWDNQPQHF. The CDR3 DNA is TGTGCCAGTAAAAGAGGGGGCTGGGACAATCAGCCCCAGCATTTT. Based on the CDR3 plus reference TRBV19 and TRBJ1-5, the full variable domain is DGGITQSPKYLFRKEGQNVTLSCEQNLNHDAMYWYRQDPGQGLRLIYYSQIVNDFQKGDIAEGYSVSREKKESFPLTVTSAQKNPTAFYLCASKRGGWDNQPQHFGDGTRLSIL.

This clone was counted once. This sequence joins TRBV6-5 and TRBJ1-3; D is possibly TRBD1 (6 bases). The germline CDR1 and CDR2 sequences are MNHEY and SVGAGI. Trimming took 7 bases from V and 1 from J, leaving 14 bases between them. The CDR3 runs 15 residues. The CDR3 protein is CASTRTDTSGNTIYF. The CDR3 region has the DNA TGTGCCAGCACCCGGACAGATACATCTGGAAACACCATATATTTT.

V gene TRBV19 combines with J gene TRBJ1-2, with no clear D. V was clipped by 5 bases and J by 0 bases, with 10 bases between them. The CDR3 has 14 amino acids. Germline CDR1 and CDR2: LNHDA and SQIVND (reference sequence). The CDR3 DNA sequence: TGTGCCAGTAGTTGGGGAGGAGCTAACTATGGCTACACCTTC. This translates into CASSWGGANYGYTF.

The genes are TRBV28 and TRBJ1-5; D remains ambiguous. The CDR3 length is 13 residues. The V end lost 3 bases, the J end lost 2 bases, and 5 bases lay between the germline ends. Germline-derived CDR1 and CDR2 are MDHEN and SYDVKM. Here the CDR3 reads CASSFGGNQPQHF. The DNA for the CDR3 is TGTGCCAGCAGTTTCGGGGGCAATCAGCCCCAGCATTTT.

V usage is TRBV5-4 and J usage is TRBJ1-5; TRBD1 matches at 9 bases. The junction had 6 bases not matched to a gene; V was cut back by 3 bases and J by 5 bases. The CDR3 contains 15 residues. CDR1 SGHNT and CDR2 YYREEE come from the germline V gene (reference sequence). The CDR3 region is CASSSGTGHDQPQHF. The CDR3 bases are TGTGCCAGCAGCTCCGGGACAGGGCATGATCAGCCCCAGCATTTT.

This clone was observed a single time. CDR3 loop: CAWSVPGQVGRAFF. The CDR3 nucleotides are TGTGCCTGGAGTGTACCAGGACAAGTTGGAAGAGCTTTCTTT. V and J are TRBV30 and TRBJ1-1, with D possibly being TRBD1 (5 bases). The V gene's germline CDR1 is GTSNPN and CDR2 SVGIG (reference sequence). This CDR3 contains 14 residues. Trimming pared 0 bases from V and 10 bases from J, leaving 18 bases between.

V usage is TRBV5-1 and J usage is TRBJ1-5, with D possibly matching TRBD1 (5 bases). Germline lookup yields CDR1 SGHRS and CDR2 YFSETQ. V lost 4 bases and J 7 bases, leaving 15 bases between the germline ends. This CDR3 spans 14 amino acids. CDR3 sequence: CASSPIPKGQPQHF. CDR3 nucleotide sequence: TGCGCCAGCAGCCCCATTCCCAAGGGGCAGCCCCAGCATTTT.

In this sample, this clone turned up once. The chain uses TRBV29-1 and TRBJ2-7; 7 nucleotides align to TRBD1. V was pared by 4 bases and J by 2 bases, with 8 bases of the junction left unmatched. Germline values: CDR1 SQVTM, CDR2 ANQGSEA. This CDR3 region has 14 residues. The CDR3, as DNA: TGCAGCGTTGTAACGGGACAGAGGGCCTACGAGCAGTACTTC. Encoded protein: CSVVTGQRAYEQYF.

V gene TRBV29-1 combines with J gene TRBJ2-1; D unresolved. Germline-derived CDR1 and CDR2 are SQVTM and ANQGSEA. V lost 1 base and J 1 base, leaving 14 bases between the germline ends. This CDR3 region has 16 residues. This CDR3 reads CSVEVADTSSYNEQFF. CDR3 sequence (DNA): TGCAGCGTTGAAGTCGCTGACACCTCATCCTACAATGAGCAGTTCTTC.

This clone showed up just once. The chain couples TRBV19 to TRBJ1-5, with 8 bases aligning to TRBD1. The germline V gene encodes CDR1 LNHDA and CDR2 SQIVND (reference sequence). This CDR3 contains 16 residues. Trimming at V came to 4 bases and at J to 5 bases, leaving 10 bases not matched to a gene. The CDR3 here is CASSTLGQGGHQPQHF. As DNA, the CDR3 is TGTGCCAGTAGTACTCTTGGACAGGGAGGCCATCAGCCCCAGCATTTT.

This chain uses TRBV15 with TRBJ2-4; 11 nucleotides align to TRBD2. The CDR3 has 14 residues. Looked up from germline, CDR1 is LNHNV and CDR2 is YYDKDF (reference sequence). With 0 bases clipped from V and 8 bases from J, the junction kept 0 bases outside the gene matches. The CDR3 coding sequence is TGTGCCACCAGCAGAGATAGCGGGGGGGACATTCAGTACTTC. Protein product: CATSRDSGGDIQYF. The full variable domain, rest sourced from reference TRBV15 and TRBJ2-4, is DAMVIQNPRYQVTQFGKPVTLSCSQTLNHNVMYWYQQKSSQAPKLLFHYYDKDFNNEADTPDNFQSRRPNTSFCFLDIRSPGLGDTAMYLCATSRDSGGDIQYFGAGTRLSVL.

The genes are TRBV5-4 and TRBJ1-2; D not resolved. Trimming pared 1 base from V and 4 bases from J, leaving 8 bases between. The CDR3 runs 13 residues. Germline assignment: CDR1 SGHNT and CDR2 YYREEE (reference sequence). CDR3 loop: CASSLNSLYGYTF. Written as DNA, the CDR3 is TGTGCCAGCAGCTTGAACAGCCTCTATGGCTACACCTTC. The entire variable domain, with the rest obtained from reference TRBV5-4 and TRBJ1-2, is as follows: ETGVTQSPTHLIKTRGQQVTLRCSSQSGHNTVSWYQQALGQGPQFIFQYYREEENGRGNFPPRFSGLQFPNYSSELNVNALELDDSALYLCASSLNSLYGYTFGSGTRLTVV.

The rearrangement joins TRBV28 to TRBJ1-3, with D possibly TRBD1 on 6 matching bases. This CDR3 region has 12 residues. Trimming left V 7 bases short and J 4 bases short, with 8 bases between. Germline loops: CDR1 MDHEN, CDR2 SYDVKM. The CDR3 nucleotides are TGTGCCAGCAACCAGGGGGGAAACACCATATATTTT. Translating gives CASNQGGNTIYF.

This chain uses TRBV30 with TRBJ1-1; no clear D. This CDR3 comprises 15 residues. V was shortened by 0 bases and J by 4 bases, with 15 bases between the two germline ends. Per germline, CDR1 GTSNPN and CDR2 SVGIG (reference sequence). The DNA of the CDR3 is TGTGCCTGGAGTGTACTTCCAGCGTATGGCACTGAAGCTTTCTTT. It translates to CAWSVLPAYGTEAFF.

The chain has TRBV2 and TRBJ1-3; D might be TRBD1 (5 bases). V lost 3 bases and J lost 0, with 6 bases in between. In germline, CDR1 is SNHLY, CDR2 FYNNEI. CDR3 size: 14 residues. CDR3 protein: CASSDRGSGNTIYF. CDR3 nucleotide sequence: TGTGCCAGCAGTGATAGGGGCTCTGGAAACACCATATATTTT.

V is TRBV5-6 and J is TRBJ2-1; 9 nucleotides agree with TRBD1. This CDR3 contains 16 residues. CDR1 SGHDT and CDR2 YYEEEE come from the germline V gene. V shed 1 base, J shed 6 bases, and the junction held 8 bases outside the gene matches. The CDR3 is CASSLLGQGGVNEQFF. As DNA, the CDR3 is TGTGCCAGCAGCTTGCTGGGACAGGGTGGGGTCAATGAGCAGTTCTTC.

The rearrangement uses TRBV28 and TRBJ2-3, with D tentatively TRBD1 (6 bases). The length of the CDR3 is 17 residues. Germline V gene data show CDR1 as MDHEN and CDR2 as SYDVKM. The V gene lost 1 base and the J gene lost 2 bases, with 16 bases spanning the gap. This chain's CDR3 is CASSLSGAGAFTDTQYF. The CDR3 bases are TGTGCCAGCAGTTTATCTGGGGCAGGGGCCTTCACAGATACGCAGTATTTT.

This clone has just a few counts. V and J are TRBV3-1 (or the pseudogene TRBV3-2) and TRBJ2-7; D is perhaps TRBD2 (6 bases). Germline CDR1 and CDR2: LGHDT and YNNKEL (reference sequence). The CDR3 length is 17 residues. The ends were cut back, 0 bases at V and 6 bases at J, with 21 bases in the middle. The CDR3 loop is CASSQEGWRGRGSEQYF. The CDR3 coding sequence is TGTGCCAGCAGCCAAGAGGGGTGGAGGGGCCGGGGCAGCGAGCAGTACTTC.

The chain uses TRBV14 and TRBJ2-7; D unresolved. V lost 0 bases, J lost 6 bases, and 9 bases lay in between. The CDR3 covers 13 residues. The germline gives CDR1 SGHDN, CDR2 FVKESK. The CDR3 spells CASSQDLRSEQYF. The CDR3 region has the DNA TGTGCCAGCAGCCAAGATCTCAGGTCCGAGCAGTACTTC.